Only a few counts were recorded for the clone carrying this T cell receptor beta chain. Its specificity is not known. The sample belongs to a study of T cells in Graves' hyperthyroidism and ophthalmopathy. Looking at the study overall: Peripheral blood specimens were obtained at initial diagnosis, prior to any treatment.

Amplified TCR beta CDR3 regions came from RNA transcripts. During a first-round RT-PCR of the TCR CDR3, the HTBI primer set was used. TCRdb used MiXCR to reprocess the multiplex PCR reads, holding one entry per CDR3 protein. The sample shows a few hundred thousand distinct CDR3 sequences, around 16% of them seen only once. Study-level findings and limits: A model built on 13 V-J features separated ophthalmopathy from stable hyperthyroidism. Blood also contained most expanded thyroid clonotypes above 0.001.

For the diagnoses, clinical symptoms, serum thyroxine and TRAb, thyroid ultrasound and orbital computed tomography were used. CDR1 is LGHNA, CDR2 YNFKEQ, per germline. V gave up 4 bases and J gave up 6 bases, with 15 bases separating them. The CDR3 has 14 amino acids. The V and J genes are TRBV4-2 and TRBJ1-2; D is unclear. This clonotype was sampled from a middle-aged woman with Graves' ophthalmopathy. The specimen was blood. The DNA of the CDR3 is TGTGCCAGCAGCCCTTCCACGGAGCCGGATGGCTACACCTTC. Translated, it gives CASSPSTEPDGYTF.